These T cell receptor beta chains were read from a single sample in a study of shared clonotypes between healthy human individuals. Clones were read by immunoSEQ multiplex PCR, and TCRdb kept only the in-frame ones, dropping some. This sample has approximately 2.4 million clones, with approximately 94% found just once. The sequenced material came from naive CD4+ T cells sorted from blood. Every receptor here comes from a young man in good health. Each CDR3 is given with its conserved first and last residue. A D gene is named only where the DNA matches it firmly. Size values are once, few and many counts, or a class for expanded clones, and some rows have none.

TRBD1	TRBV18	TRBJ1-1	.	CASSPRGRDTEAFF	TGTGCCAGCTCACCGAGGGGGCGGGACACTGAAGCTTTCTTT
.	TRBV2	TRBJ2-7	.	CASRGGYEQYF	TGTGCCAGCAGAGGCGGCTACGAGCAGTACTTC
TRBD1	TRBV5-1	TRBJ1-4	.	CASSYEQGNEKLFF	TGCGCCAGCAGCTACGAACAGGGGAATGAAAAACTGTTTTTT
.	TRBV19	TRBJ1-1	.	CASSIGKGTEAFF	TGTGCCAGTAGTATAGGTAAGGGGACTGAAGCTTTCTTT
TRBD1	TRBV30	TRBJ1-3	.	CALQGALGNTIYF	TGTGCCCTACAGGGGGCTCTTGGAAACACCATATATTTT
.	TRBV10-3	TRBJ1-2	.	CAIRDGARGYTF	TGTGCCATCAGAGATGGGGCGCGTGGCTACACCTTC
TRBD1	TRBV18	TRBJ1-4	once	CASSLRDRGLATNEKLFF	TGTGCCAGCTCCCTCCGGGACAGGGGGCTTGCAACTAATGAAAAACTGTTTTTT
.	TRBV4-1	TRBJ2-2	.	CASSPGATNTGELFF	TGCGCCAGCAGCCCCGGGGCCACGAACACCGGGGAGCTGTTTTTT
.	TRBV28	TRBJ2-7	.	CASTLGLFSYEQYF	TGTGCCAGCACCCTCGGGCTTTTCTCCTACGAGCAGTACTTC
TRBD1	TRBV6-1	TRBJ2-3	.	CASSDGTGGYDTQYF	TGTGCCAGCAGTGATGGGACAGGGGGCTATGATACGCAGTATTTT
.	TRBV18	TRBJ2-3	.	CASSPVAASTDTQYF	TGTGCCAGCTCACCTGTAGCGGCTAGCACAGATACGCAGTATTTT
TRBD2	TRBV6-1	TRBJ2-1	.	CASSEKRGVYNEQFF	TGTGCCAGCAGTGAGAAGCGGGGGGTCTACAATGAGCAGTTCTTC
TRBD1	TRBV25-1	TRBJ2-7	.	CASSVVGQGTDEQYF	TGTGCCAGCAGTGTAGTAGGACAGGGAACCGACGAGCAGTACTTC
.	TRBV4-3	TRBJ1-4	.	CASSQGVWGNEKLFF	TGCGCCAGCAGCCAAGGTGTGTGGGGTAATGAAAAACTGTTTTTT
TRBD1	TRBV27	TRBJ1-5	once	CASSKDRPNSFNQPQHF	TGTGCCAGCAGTAAGGACAGGCCCAACAGCTTCAATCAGCCCCAGCATTTT
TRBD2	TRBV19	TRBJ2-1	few	CASSKGPGTSGKYNNEQFF	TGTGCCAGTAGTAAGGGCCCGGGGACTAGCGGGAAGTACAACAATGAGCAGTTCTTC
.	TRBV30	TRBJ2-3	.	CAWRGRPFSTGTQYF	TGTGCCTGGAGGGGACGTCCCTTTAGCACAGGTACGCAGTATTTT
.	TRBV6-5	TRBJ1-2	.	CASSYSPILHYGYTF	TGTGCCAGCAGTTACTCCCCTATTCTGCACTATGGCTACACCTTC
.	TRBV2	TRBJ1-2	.	CASTRMGGTGYTF	TGTGCCAGCACCCGGATGGGGGGAACTGGCTACACCTTC
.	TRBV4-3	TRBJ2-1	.	CASSQEVGNEQFF	TGCGCCAGCAGCCAAGAAGTCGGCAATGAGCAGTTCTTC
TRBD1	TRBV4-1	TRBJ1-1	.	CASSQGSGRGKPEAFF	TGCGCCAGCAGCCAAGGATCGGGCAGGGGGAAGCCTGAAGCTTTCTTT
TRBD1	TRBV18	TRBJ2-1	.	CASSRGQGGGSYNEQFF	TGTGCCAGCTCAAGAGGACAGGGAGGAGGCTCCTACAATGAGCAGTTCTTC
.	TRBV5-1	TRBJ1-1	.	CASSFRQMNTEAFF	TGCGCCAGCAGCTTCAGGCAGATGAACACTGAAGCTTTCTTT
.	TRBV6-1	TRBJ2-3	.	CASSDLHADTQYF	TGTGCCAGCAGTGATCTACACGCAGATACGCAGTATTTT
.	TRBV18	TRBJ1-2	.	CASSLTGPGGYTF	TGTGCCAGCTCTCTAACTGGACCCGGCGGCTACACCTTC
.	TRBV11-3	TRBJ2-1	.	CASSSPGLYNEQFF	TGTGCCAGCAGCTCGCCGGGACTCTACAATGAGCAGTTCTTC
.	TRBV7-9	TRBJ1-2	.	CASSLLQGSHGYTF	TGTGCCAGCAGCTTATTACAGGGTAGCCATGGCTACACCTTC
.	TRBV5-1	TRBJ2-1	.	CASLSDGNSYNEQFF	TGCGCCAGCCTTTCGGACGGGAACTCCTACAATGAGCAGTTCTTC
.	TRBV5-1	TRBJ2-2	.	CASSVPNGELFF	TGCGCCAGCAGTGTACCCAACGGGGAGCTGTTTTTT
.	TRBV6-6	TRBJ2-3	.	CASSYSEGTQYF	TGTGCCAGCAGTTACTCTGAGGGTACGCAGTATTTT
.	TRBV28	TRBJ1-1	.	CASSSLRTAEAFF	TGTGCCAGCAGTTCGCTCCGGACAGCTGAAGCTTTCTTT
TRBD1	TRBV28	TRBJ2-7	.	CASKTGGVYEQYF	TGTGCCAGCAAAACAGGGGGAGTCTACGAGCAGTACTTC
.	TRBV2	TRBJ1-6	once	CASSGQQGRNSPLHF	TGTGCCAGCAGTGGTCAGCAGGGGCGGAATTCACCCCTCCACTTT
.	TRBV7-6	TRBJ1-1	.	CASSAGNTEAFF	TGTGCCAGCAGCGCCGGTAACACTGAAGCTTTCTTT
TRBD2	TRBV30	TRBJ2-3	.	CAWGEGLQSGTDTQYF	TGTGCCTGGGGGGAGGGGCTCCAGTCTGGCACAGATACGCAGTATTTT
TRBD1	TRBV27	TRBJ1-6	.	CASSLNGDRVNSPLHF	TGTGCCAGCAGTTTAAACGGGGACAGGGTAAATTCACCCCTCCACTTT
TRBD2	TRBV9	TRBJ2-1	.	CASSATSGGATPYNEQFF	TGTGCCAGCAGCGCGACTAGCGGGGGGGCTACCCCCTACAATGAGCAGTTCTTC
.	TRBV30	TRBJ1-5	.	CAWSPNSSGQPQHF	TGTGCCTGGAGTCCAAACAGTTCAGGGCAGCCCCAGCATTTT
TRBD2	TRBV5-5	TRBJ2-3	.	CASSLGTSGYTDTQYF	TGTGCCAGCAGCTTGGGTACTAGCGGATACACAGATACGCAGTATTTT
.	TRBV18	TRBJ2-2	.	CASSPMDSNTGELFF	TGTGCCAGCTCACCTATGGACAGCAACACCGGGGAGCTGTTTTTT
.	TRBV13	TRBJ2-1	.	CASSPSHLHYRQFF	TGTGCCAGCAGCCCGAGCCATCTACATTACCGCCAGTTCTTC
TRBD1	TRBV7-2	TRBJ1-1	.	CASSFGQGGNTEAFF	TGTGCCAGCAGCTTCGGACAGGGAGGGAACACTGAAGCTTTCTTT
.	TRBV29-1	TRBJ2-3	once	CSVAEGVDTQYF	TGCAGCGTTGCGGAGGGGGTCGATACGCAGTATTTT
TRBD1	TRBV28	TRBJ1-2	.	CASSWTGEYGYTF	TGTGCCAGCAGTTGGACAGGGGAGTATGGCTACACCTTC
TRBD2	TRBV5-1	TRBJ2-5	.	CASSLTSGGLGETQYF	TGCGCCAGCAGCTTAACCAGCGGGGGGTTGGGAGAGACCCAGTACTTC
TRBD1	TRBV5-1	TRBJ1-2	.	CASSPDRSGYTF	TGCGCCAGCAGCCCGGACAGGAGTGGCTACACCTTC
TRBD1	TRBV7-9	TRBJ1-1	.	CASSIQGAGTEAFF	TGTGCCAGCAGCATACAGGGGGCTGGTACTGAAGCTTTCTTT
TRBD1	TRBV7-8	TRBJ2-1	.	CASSLSGTGNNEQFF	TGTGCCAGCAGCTTATCCGGGACAGGGAACAATGAGCAGTTCTTC
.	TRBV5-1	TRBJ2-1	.	CASSFRVGTYNEQFF	TGCGCCAGCAGCTTCCGGGTCGGCACCTACAATGAGCAGTTCTTC
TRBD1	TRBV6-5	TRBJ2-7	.	CASSHGPQGGHEQYF	TGTGCCAGCAGCCACGGGCCACAGGGGGGTCACGAGCAGTACTTC
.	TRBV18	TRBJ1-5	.	CASSPTGPNQPQHF	TGTGCCAGCTCACCTACGGGTCCGAATCAGCCCCAGCATTTT
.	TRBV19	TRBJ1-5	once	CASKGGNQPQHF	TGTGCCAGTAAGGGCGGGAATCAGCCCCAGCATTTT
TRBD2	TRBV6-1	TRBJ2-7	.	CASSGGLAGSYEQYF	TGTGCCAGCAGTGGGGGACTAGCGGGGTCCTACGAGCAGTACTTC
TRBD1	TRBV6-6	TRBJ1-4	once	CASSDRTGRLFF	TGTGCCAGCAGTGATAGGACAGGGCGACTGTTTTTT